The 10 T cell receptor beta chains listed next were all sequenced from one sample in a study of T cells after yellow fever vaccination. TCRdb reprocessed the 5' RACE reads with MiXCR, giving one entry per CDR3 protein. Found here are about 580,000 distinct CDR3 sequences, about 15% of them singletons; the top ten hold 15% to 20%. Source: PBMCs, taken 5 to 6 days after the first yellow fever vaccination. These TCRs come from a man younger than 35 who received the YFV17D yellow fever vaccine.

The CDR3 protein is CSVRTGKSYEQYF. The CDR3, as DNA: TGCAGCGTTCGGACAGGGAAGTCCTACGAGCAGTACTTC. V and J are TRBV29-1 and TRBJ2-7; 8 bases align to TRBD1. The CDR3 runs to 13 residues. The trim removed 5 bases at V and 1 base at J, leaving 4 bases unmatched. Germline CDR1 reads SQVTM; CDR2 reads ANQGSEA.

The chain links TRBV2 to TRBJ2-7; TRBD1 matches at 7 bases. The J segment lost 4 bases and the V segment lost 8 bases, leaving 5 bases of the junction unmatched. Germline lookup yields CDR1 SNHLY and CDR2 FYNNEI. The CDR3 has 12 amino acids. The CDR3 loop is CASGQGVYEQYV. CDR3 coding DNA: TGTGCCAGCGGCCAGGGGGTTTACGAGCAGTACGTC.

The chain employs TRBV25-1 and TRBJ2-7, with D possibly matching TRBD2 (6 bases). The CDR3 has 17 amino acids. Germline assignment: CDR1 MGHDK and CDR2 SYGVNS. Trimming cost V 4 bases and J 0 bases, with 19 bases left between them. Written as DNA, the CDR3 is TGTGCCAGCAGTGTACCGACGCGGTCGGAGGGCTCCTACGAGCAGTACGTC. Translating it yields CASSVPTRSEGSYEQYV.

A few counts support this clonotype. V is TRBV27 and J is TRBJ2-1, with 8 bases matching TRBD2. Germline values: CDR1 MNHEY, CDR2 SMNVEV (reference sequence). CDR3 length: 18 amino acids. With V trimmed by 5 bases and J by 5 bases, 17 bases remained unmatched. For the CDR3, the DNA is TGTGCCAGCAGTGTATACCCGCGGGGGGTGGGGGATGACAATGAGCAGTTCTTC. It is translated as CASSVYPRGVGDDNEQFF.

The gene calls are TRBV6-5 and TRBJ1-2, with D maybe TRBD1 (6 bases). CDR1 and CDR2 (germline): MNHEY, SVGAGI. V shed 4 bases and J shed 4 bases, with 16 bases lying between them. CDR3 length equals 15 residues. Written as DNA, the CDR3 is TGTGCCAGCAGTTTCGAATTACAGGGCATCTATGGCTACACCTTC. This sequence encodes CASSFELQGIYGYTF.

The J gene is TRBJ2-3, the V gene TRBV18, with 11 bases that match TRBD2. Losses at the gene ends were 5 bases for V and 6 bases for J; bases not matched to a gene: 13. CDR1 and CDR2 from the germline V gene are KGHSH and LQKENI. The CDR3 runs 17 residues. The CDR3 reads CASSSTSLAGGWDTQYF. The CDR3, as DNA: TGTGCCAGCTCATCTACCTCCCTAGCGGGGGGTTGGGATACGCAGTATTTT.

This rearrangement joins TRBV5-5 to TRBJ2-7; D gene ambiguous. V dropped 2 bases and J dropped 2 bases, with 11 bases sitting between them. The CDR3 covers 14 residues. Germline V gives CDR1 SGHKS, CDR2 YYEKEE (reference sequence). CDR3 DNA sequence: TGTGCCAGCAGCTTTCGGGTTAGAGCCTACGAGCAGTACGTC. Protein sequence: CASSFRVRAYEQYV.

The V gene is TRBV20-1, the J gene TRBJ2-1; no clear D gene. Looked up from germline, CDR1 is DFQATT and CDR2 is SNEGSKA (reference sequence). The CDR3 totals 11 residues. Trimming shortened V by 1 base and J by 14 bases, and 12 bases separated the two germline ends. Written as DNA, the CDR3 is TGCAGTGCTAGAGGTGAGGAAGGAGAGTTCTTC. Its protein product is CSARGEEGEFF.

The gene calls are TRBV6-1 and TRBJ1-2; 7 bases fit TRBD1. Unmatched junction bases numbered 10, after V lost 5 bases and J lost 7 bases. Looked up from germline, CDR1 is MNHNS and CDR2 is SASEGT. This CDR3 contains 14 residues. CDR3 region: CASSPLQGQSGYTF. DNA of the CDR3: TGTGCCAGCAGTCCCCTACAGGGGCAGTCTGGCTACACCTTC.

In its sample, this clonotype was seen a few times. V is TRBV9 and J is TRBJ2-3; possible D gene TRBD1, 6 bases. Per germline, CDR1 SGDLS and CDR2 YYNGEE. Trimming shortened V by 4 bases and J by 2 bases, and 17 bases separated the two germline ends. The CDR3 runs to 16 residues. CDR3 nucleotide sequence: TGTGCCAGCAGCATTCAAGACAGGAGACTCACAGATACGCAGTATTTT. It translates to CASSIQDRRLTDTQYF.